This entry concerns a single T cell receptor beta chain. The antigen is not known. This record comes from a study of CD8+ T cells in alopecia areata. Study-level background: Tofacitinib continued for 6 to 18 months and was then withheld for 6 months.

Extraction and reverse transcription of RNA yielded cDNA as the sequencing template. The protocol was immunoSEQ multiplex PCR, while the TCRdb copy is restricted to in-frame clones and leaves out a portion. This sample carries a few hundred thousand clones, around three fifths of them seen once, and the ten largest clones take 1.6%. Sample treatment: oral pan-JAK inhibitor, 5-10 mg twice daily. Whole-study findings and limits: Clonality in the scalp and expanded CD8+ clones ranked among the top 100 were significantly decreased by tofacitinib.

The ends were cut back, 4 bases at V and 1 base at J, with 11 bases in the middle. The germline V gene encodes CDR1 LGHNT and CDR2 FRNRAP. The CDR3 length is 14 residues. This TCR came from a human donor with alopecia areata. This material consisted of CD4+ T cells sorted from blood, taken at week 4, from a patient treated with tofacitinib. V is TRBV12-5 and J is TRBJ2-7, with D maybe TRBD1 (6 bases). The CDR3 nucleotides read TGTGCTAGTGGTTCCTCCACAGGGTCCTACGAGCAGTACTTC. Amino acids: CASGSSTGSYEQYF. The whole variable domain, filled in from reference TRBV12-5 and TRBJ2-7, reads DARVTQTPRHKVTEMGQEVTMRCQPILGHNTVFWYRQTMMQGLELLAYFRNRAPLDDSGMPKDRFSAEMPDATLATLKIQPSEPRDSAVYFCASGSSTGSYEQYFGPGTRLTVT.